The 8 T cell receptor beta chains presented below share a single source sample, sequenced in a study of a mutant IDH1 vaccine in newly diagnosed glioma. The time point here: baseline, week 1 (first vaccination visit). Stated treatment: pre-vaccination baseline after standard-of-care therapy. The assay was immunoSEQ multiplex PCR, and TCRdb's table has in-frame clones only and misses some. The sample consists of about 92,000 clones, about 80% of them appearing once. The sequencing here drew on PBMCs, taken from a glioma patient treated with radiotherapy, temozolomide or both. The source of these receptors is a man in his forties or fifties with glioma.

The V and J genes are TRBV19 and TRBJ1-1; weak D call: TRBD1 (5 bases). Trimming removed 2 bases at V and 3 bases at J, with 10 bases between. This CDR3 has 14 amino acids. Germline V gene sequence: CDR1 LNHDA, CDR2 SQIVND (reference sequence). The CDR3 reads CASSIQGRDTEAFF. As DNA, the CDR3 is TGTGCCAGTAGTATACAGGGCAGAGACACTGAAGCTTTCTTT.

The chain combines TRBV18 with TRBJ2-3; TRBD2 might be the D (6 bases). This CDR3 has 17 amino acids. Trimming took 6 bases from V and 4 from J, leaving 23 bases between them. The V gene's germline CDR1 is KGHSH and CDR2 LQKENI. The CDR3 protein is CASSPGQGLPSPDTQYF. The CDR3 DNA sequence: TGTGCCAGCTCGCCCGGCCAGGGACTCCCATCACCAGATACGCAGTATTTT.

This clone was observed once. V gene TRBV4-1 combines with J gene TRBJ2-1, with D maybe TRBD2 (6 bases). The germline V gene encodes CDR1 MGHRA and CDR2 YSYEKL. Trimming pared 3 bases from V and 7 bases from J, leaving 7 bases between. CDR3 length: 12 residues. The CDR3 spells CASSHGGNEQFF. In nucleotides, the CDR3 is TGCGCCAGCAGCCACGGGGGTAATGAGCAGTTCTTC.

This chain uses TRBV25-1 with TRBJ1-2, with a possible D match to TRBD1 (5 bases). Deletions cut 8 bases from V and 4 bases from J, with 17 bases between. Germline V gives CDR1 MGHDK, CDR2 SYGVNS. This CDR3 has 14 amino acids. CDR3 protein: CASGPSDSLYGYTF. In nucleotides, the CDR3 is TGTGCCAGCGGACCATCTGACAGCCTCTATGGCTACACCTTC.

The chain is built from TRBV5-1 and TRBJ2-5, with D hard to call. The CDR3 is 15 residues long. CDR1 and CDR2 (germline): SGHRS, YFSETQ. V was clipped by 0 bases and J by 2 bases, with 11 bases between them. Here the CDR3 DNA reads TGCGCCAGCAGCTTGGACGGACGGATACAAGAGACCCAGTACTTC. Translating gives CASSLDGRIQETQYF. Combining the CDR3 with reference TRBV5-1 and TRBJ2-5 gives the whole variable domain KAGVTQTPRYLIKTRGQQVTLSCSPISGHRSVSWYQQTPGQGLQFLFEYFSETQRNKGNFPGRFSGRQFSNSRSEMNVSTLELGDSALYLCASSLDGRIQETQYFGPGTRLLVL.

V gene TRBV9 combines with J gene TRBJ1-2; D remains ambiguous. The germline V gene has CDR1 SGDLS and CDR2 YYNGEE. Trimming removed 0 bases at V and 2 bases at J, with 8 bases between. CDR3 length: 14 residues. Written as DNA, the CDR3 is TGTGCCAGCAGCGTAGCCGGGATAAACTATGGCTACACCTTC. As protein: CASSVAGINYGYTF. Combining the CDR3 with reference TRBV9 and TRBJ1-2 gives the whole variable domain DSGVTQTPKHLITATGQRVTLRCSPRSGDLSVYWYQQSLDQGLQFLIQYYNGEERAKGNILERFSAQQFPDLHSELNLSSLELGDSALYFCASSVAGINYGYTFGSGTRLTVV.

This clone was found once. V gene TRBV15 combines with J gene TRBJ1-5, with 8 nucleotides matching TRBD1. V lost 2 bases to trimming and J lost 6 bases; unmatched junction nucleotides: 9. The CDR3 totals 16 residues. Germline CDR1 reads LNHNV; CDR2 reads YYDKDF (reference sequence). The CDR3 spells CATSRRTGRDGQPQHF. The CDR3 nucleotides are TGTGCCACCAGCAGACGGACAGGGAGAGACGGTCAGCCCCAGCATTTT.

This clone was seen a handful of times. This rearrangement joins TRBV10-3 to TRBJ2-7; D is unclear. Germline CDR1 and CDR2: ENHRY and SYGVKD. This CDR3 spans 13 amino acids. With 6 bases removed from V and 1 base from J, the gap between germline ends came to 10 bases. Written as DNA, the CDR3 is TGTGCCATCAGCCAGGACGGTTCCTACGAGCAGTACTTC. This sequence encodes CAISQDGSYEQYF.